This paragraph covers one T cell receptor (beta chain) sequence. The sample belongs to a study of shared T cell receptors in the human thymus. This table comes from immunoSEQ multiplex PCR, and its TCRdb copy is limited to in-frame clones, with some not included. This sample has hundreds of thousands of clones, with more than 75% found just once. The same data also contributed to another study, on human thymus T cells. That investigation notes: Having surgery to correct congenital heart defects, healthy Finnish infants acted as the donors. Thymus specimens were resections from corrective heart surgery. V and J gene usage appeared biased in thymic and blood repertoires. Related work found strong thymic repertoire overlap between unrelated individuals.

The sample comprised thymocytes. This clonotype originated in a boy in the first two years of life with a congenital heart defect.

The CDR3 is CASSPGTSGRRDTQYF. In DNA form, the CDR3 reads TGTGCCAGCAGCCCAGGGACTAGCGGGAGACGAGATACGCAGTATTTT. The chain combines TRBV11-2 with TRBJ2-3, with TRBD2 matching over 14 bases. The V gene end was trimmed by 5 bases and the J gene end by 5 bases; junction bases not matched to a gene: 6. This CDR3 spans 16 amino acids. Germline values: CDR1 SGHAT, CDR2 FQNNGV.